The sample holds many counts of the clone carrying this T cell receptor (beta chain). Each CDR3 protein gets one entry after TCRdb re-called the RT-PCR reads with MiXCR. The data show around 700,000 distinct CDR3 sequences, 12% to 15% seen once. The sequenced sample consisted of memory CD4+ T cells from blood. The receptor comes from a female donor in good health, serving as a healthy control.

The CDR3 region has the DNA TGTGCCAGCTCACCTATCGCGGACTCCTACGAGCAGTACTTC. It specifies CASSPIADSYEQYF. The chain employs TRBV18 and TRBJ2-7; no clear D gene. Trimming left V 3 bases short and J 0 bases short, with 9 bases between. Germline CDR1 KGHSH, CDR2 LQKENI. This CDR3 is built from 14 residues.